This T cell receptor beta chain was sequenced for a study of blood T cell repertoires in COVID-19 (TCRdb year 2020). Regarding the research as a whole: Collaborator samples came from the United States, Italy and Spain and covered acute and convalescent phases of COVID-19. The prospective study material was composed of cDNA or gDNA derived from T cells, B-cell-depleted T cells, or PBMCs. Deeply sampled blood TCRbeta repertoires from subjects exposed to, actively infected with, or recovered from COVID-19 were included in the dataset. The repertoires were released in a freely available public database intended as a resource for research on the immune response to SARS-CoV-2. The samples were drawn from the first 160 participants of the ongoing ImmuneRACE study and from 950 to 1,500 subjects provided by 6 global collaborators. Sample metadata almost always included a de-identified subject ID, COVID-19 status, age in years and sex. Where available, HLA class I and class II types were obtained from metadata supplied by the sample provider rather than from assay-based typing.

Overall study results and their limits: Clinical and demographic metadata were provided uncurated, with the amount varying by source and participant.

TCRbeta CDR3 regions were amplified from genomic DNA by means of the immunoSEQ Assay, a bias-controlled multiplex PCR. In the paper's pipeline: Nucleated cell counts per sample were estimated from amplification of reference gene primers within the assay. Sequence reads were collapsed and filtered to measure the absolute abundance of every unique TCRbeta CDR3 rearrangement. For each sample, productive Simpson clonality was calculated as the square root of Simpson's diversity index across productive rearrangements. In TCRdb, the immuneACCESS table is reduced to in-frame sequences with V and J assigned. These tables do not hold every clone; where another copy was compared, an unresolved V gene accounts for under half, and the others remain unexplained. The DNA was the basis for D and trimming; V, J and clone size are from that table. The sample contains approximately 300,000 clones, 75% to 95% of them found a single time. The top ten constitute about 7% of the sample.

Inclusive of the bounding cysteine and phenylalanine, the CDR3 is 12 residues long. The DNA shown is the 36-base CDR3, in frame from base 1. Trimming leaves V shorter by 5 bases and J shorter by 8 bases, with the junction holding 6 bases beyond the gene matches. Based on the germline V gene, the CDR1 and CDR2 sequences are SGHDT and YYEEEE. One collaborating source in Seattle enrolled patients while the patients were actively infected and followed the patients over time throughout the course of disease. Each collaborating institution followed its own protocols to collect whole blood in K2EDTA tubes. Collaborator samples were shipped for TCRbeta analysis as frozen whole blood, isolated PBMCs, or DNA extracted from either sample type. Of note for this clone: Its specific antigen is unknown. Base-call qualities are not available, and no considerably larger clone is one nucleotide away.

Sequenced sample: peripheral blood. This receptor was obtained from a woman aged 30 to 39 with COVID-19, enrolled during active disease. The rearrangement combines TRBV5-6 with TRBJ1-2; 7 of the junction bases match TRBD1. The CDR3 reads CASRHRGDGYTF. In nucleotide form, the sequence is TGTGCCAGCAGGCACAGGGGAGACGGCTACACCTTC.